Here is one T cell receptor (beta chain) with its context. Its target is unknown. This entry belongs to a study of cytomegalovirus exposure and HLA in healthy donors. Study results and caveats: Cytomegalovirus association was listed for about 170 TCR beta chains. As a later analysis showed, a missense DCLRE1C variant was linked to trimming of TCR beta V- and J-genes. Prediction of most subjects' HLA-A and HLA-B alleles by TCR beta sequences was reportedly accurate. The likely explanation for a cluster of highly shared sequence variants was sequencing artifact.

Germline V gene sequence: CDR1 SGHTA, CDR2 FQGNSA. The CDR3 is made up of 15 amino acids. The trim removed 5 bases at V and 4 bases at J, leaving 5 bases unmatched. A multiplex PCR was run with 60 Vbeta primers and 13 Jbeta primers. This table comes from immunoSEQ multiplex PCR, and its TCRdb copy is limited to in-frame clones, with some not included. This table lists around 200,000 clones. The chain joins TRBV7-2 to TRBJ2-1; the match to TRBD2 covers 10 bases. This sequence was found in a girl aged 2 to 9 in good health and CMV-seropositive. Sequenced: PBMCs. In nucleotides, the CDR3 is TGTGCCAGCAGCCAAGCGGGAGGGCATTACAATGAGCAGTTCTTC. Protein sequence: CASSQAGGHYNEQFF. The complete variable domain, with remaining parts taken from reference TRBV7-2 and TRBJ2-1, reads GAGVSQSPSNKVTEKGKDVELRCDPISGHTALYWYRQSLGQGLEFLIYFQGNSAPDKSGLPSDRFSAERTGGSVSTLTIQRTQQEDSAVYLCASSQAGGHYNEQFFGPGTRLTVL.